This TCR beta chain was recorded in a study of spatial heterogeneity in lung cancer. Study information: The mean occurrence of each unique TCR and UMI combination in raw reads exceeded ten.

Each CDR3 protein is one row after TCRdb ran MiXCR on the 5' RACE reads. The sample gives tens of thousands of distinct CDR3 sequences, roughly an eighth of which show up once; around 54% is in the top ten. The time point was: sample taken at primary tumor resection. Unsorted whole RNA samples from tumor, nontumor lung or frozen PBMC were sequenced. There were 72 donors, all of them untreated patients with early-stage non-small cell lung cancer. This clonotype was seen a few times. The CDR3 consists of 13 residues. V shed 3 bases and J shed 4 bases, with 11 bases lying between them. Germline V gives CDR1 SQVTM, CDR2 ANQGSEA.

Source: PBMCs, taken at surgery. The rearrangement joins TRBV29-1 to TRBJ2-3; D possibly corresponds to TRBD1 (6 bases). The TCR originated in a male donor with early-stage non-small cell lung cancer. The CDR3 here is CSVDTGSSDTQYF. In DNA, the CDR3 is TGCAGCGTTGATACAGGGTCATCAGATACGCAGTATTTT.